This passage covers 20 T cell receptor beta chains from one sample sequenced in a study of CD8 T cells in Susac syndrome. When the RNA was reverse transcribed, random hexamers were used with an input of roughly 0.5 to 1 ug. TCRdb reprocessed the immunoSEQ multiplex PCR reads via MiXCR and lists one record per CDR3 protein. The sample contains around 180,000 distinct CDR3 sequences, approximately 95% of which appear only once. The sequencing sample was made of CD4+ T cells from PBMCs. Every receptor here comes from a human donor with multiple sclerosis.

V and J are TRBV20-1 and TRBJ1-5; D is possibly TRBD1 (6 bases). V was pared by 6 bases and J by 4 bases, with 19 bases between. The CDR3 totals 15 residues. Germline CDR1 is DFQATT and CDR2 is SNEGSKA (reference sequence). The CDR3 sequence is CSAAQGGSINQPQHF. Here the CDR3 DNA reads TGCAGTGCCGCACAGGGAGGTTCGATTAATCAGCCCCAGCATTTT.

The chain combines TRBV19 with TRBJ2-6; 7 nucleotides agree with TRBD2. The CDR3 spans 17 residues. V trimming: 0 bases; J trimming: 4 bases; junction bases outside the gene matches: 6. Germline assignment: CDR1 LNHDA and CDR2 SQIVND (reference sequence). The CDR3 nucleotides read TGTGCCAGTAGTATAGATGGCCCGGGGGGAGGGGCCAACGTCCTGACTTTC. As protein: CASSIDGPGGGANVLTF.

J is TRBJ1-2 and V is TRBV3-1; tentative D call: TRBD1 (5 bases). The CDR3 runs to 16 residues. Germline V gives CDR1 LGHDT, CDR2 YNNKEL (reference sequence). V was pared by 1 base and J by 2 bases, with 14 bases between. The CDR3 protein is CASSQAMRTPNYGYTF. CDR3 DNA sequence: TGTGCCAGCAGCCAAGCGATGAGGACACCAAACTATGGCTACACCTTC.

The chain combines TRBV28 with TRBJ1-2; D gene uncertain. V was trimmed by 6 bases and J by 4 bases, leaving 15 bases between them. The CDR3 sequence is 14 residues long. Germline V gene sequence: CDR1 MDHEN, CDR2 SYDVKM. The CDR3 sequence is CASSRGRNFYGYTF. CDR3 sequence (DNA): TGTGCCAGCAGCCGAGGCAGAAACTTCTATGGCTACACCTTC.

The chain uses TRBV30 and TRBJ1-6, with TRBD1 as a possible D gene (6 bases). This CDR3 contains 15 residues. CDR1 GTSNPN and CDR2 SVGIG come from the germline V gene (reference sequence). Trimming shortened V by 3 bases and J by 10 bases, and 19 bases separated the two germline ends. In DNA, the CDR3 is TGTGCCTGGAGGGGACACCCTATGGGTGGCTCACCCCTCCACTTT. It yields the protein CAWRGHPMGGSPLHF.

This rearrangement joins TRBV5-4 to TRBJ2-7; 9 bases fit TRBD1. This CDR3 is 15 amino acids long. Germline loops: CDR1 SGHNT, CDR2 YYREEE (reference sequence). After removal of 3 bases from V and 3 bases from J, the junction contained 7 bases not matched to a gene. Here the CDR3 reads CASSYPGQGHYEQYF. The CDR3 DNA reads as TGTGCCAGCAGCTACCCGGGACAGGGACACTACGAGCAGTACTTC.

The rearrangement uses TRBV29-1 and TRBJ1-2; 9 bases map to TRBD1. V gave up 4 bases and J gave up 8 bases; unmatched junction bases: 5. Germline CDR1 reads SQVTM; CDR2 reads ANQGSEA. The CDR3 contains 12 residues. CDR3 amino acids: CSVVTGGRGYTF. The CDR3 DNA is TGCAGCGTTGTAACAGGGGGCAGAGGCTACACCTTC.

The chain links TRBV20-1 to TRBJ2-3; 8 nucleotides align to TRBD1. The CDR3 runs to 14 residues. CDR1 and CDR2 (germline): DFQATT, SNEGSKA (reference sequence). With V trimmed by 5 bases and J by 6 bases, 10 bases remained unmatched. In nucleotides, the CDR3 is TGCAGTGCTGGGGGACAGGTTACGTTCGATACGCAGTATTTT. Translating gives CSAGGQVTFDTQYF.

The J gene is TRBJ2-3, the V gene TRBV9; D is unclear. The length of the CDR3 is 13 residues. The germline V gene encodes CDR1 SGDLS and CDR2 YYNGEE. V lost 0 bases to trimming and J lost 5 bases, with 7 bases between them. The CDR3 DNA follows: TGTGCCAGCAGCGTAGACTACGGAGATACGCAGTATTTT. It yields the protein CASSVDYGDTQYF. Full variable domain (rest looked up from reference TRBV9 and TRBJ2-3): DSGVTQTPKHLITATGQRVTLRCSPRSGDLSVYWYQQSLDQGLQFLIQYYNGEERAKGNILERFSAQQFPDLHSELNLSSLELGDSALYFCASSVDYGDTQYFGPGTRLTVL.

Only a few counts were recorded for this clonotype. The rearrangement links TRBV9 to TRBJ2-5, with 7 bases lining up with TRBD1. V dropped 2 bases and J dropped 1; count of bases not matched to a gene: 5. This CDR3 has 15 residues. Looked up from germline, CDR1 is SGDLS and CDR2 is YYNGEE. CDR3 DNA sequence: TGTGCCAGCAGCGTCTCGGACAGGACCCAAGAGACCCAGTACTTC. Its protein product is CASSVSDRTQETQYF.

CDR3 DNA sequence: TGTGCCAGCAGTTTAGATCCCGGGACAAAGGTTAGACAGTTCTTC. Amino acids: CASSLDPGTKVRQFF. The chain carries TRBV12-3 or TRBV12-4 and TRBJ2-1, with D possibly matching TRBD1 (6 bases). Trimming removed 1 base at V and 13 bases at J, with 20 bases between. This CDR3 spans 15 amino acids.

The chain's CDR3 is CSAVPGTTNEKLFF. CDR3 bases: TGCAGTGCTGTCCCAGGGACAACTAATGAAAAACTGTTTTTT. The rearrangement joins TRBV20-1 to TRBJ1-4; a weak D match, TRBD1 (5 bases). Trimming pared 5 bases from V and 0 bases from J, leaving 10 bases between. The germline V gene encodes CDR1 DFQATT and CDR2 SNEGSKA (reference sequence). The CDR3 is 14 amino acids.

V usage is TRBV18 and J usage is TRBJ2-1; TRBD1 aligns across 9 bases. The CDR3 spans 17 residues. Per germline, CDR1 KGHSH and CDR2 LQKENI. Losses at the gene ends were 6 bases for V and 6 bases for J; bases not matched to a gene: 15. The CDR3 sequence: CASSPGTGLKSINEQFF. Here the CDR3 DNA reads TGTGCCAGCTCCCCCGGGACAGGGCTAAAGTCTATCAATGAGCAGTTCTTC.

The chain couples TRBV6-5 to TRBJ1-2; D may be TRBD1 (5 bases). Germline-derived CDR1 and CDR2 are MNHEY and SVGAGI. V was trimmed by 6 bases and J by 3 bases, leaving 17 bases between them. This CDR3 is 15 amino acids long. CDR3 sequence reads: CASSRKSTGDYGYTF. The CDR3 region has the DNA TGTGCCAGCAGCCGCAAATCTACAGGAGACTATGGCTACACCTTC.

V gene TRBV12-3 or TRBV12-4 combines with J gene TRBJ1-1; 8 bases are a match to TRBD1. The CDR3 runs 14 residues. V was clipped by 3 bases and J by 6 bases; unmatched bases: 6. CDR3 nucleotide sequence: TGTGCCAGCAGTTTTGCGGGACAGGCGGCTGAAGCTTTCTTT. This gives the protein CASSFAGQAAEAFF.

The rearrangement uses TRBV20-1 and TRBJ1-3; possible D gene TRBD1, 5 bases. CDR1 and CDR2 (germline): DFQATT, SNEGSKA (reference sequence). The CDR3 is 16 amino acids. V was clipped by 3 bases and J by 0 bases, with 15 bases between them. The CDR3 loop reads CSARVGVISSGNTIYF. The CDR3, as DNA: TGCAGTGCTAGGGTGGGGGTTATAAGCTCTGGAAACACCATATATTTT.

V and J are TRBV25-1 and TRBJ2-3, with TRBD2 identical over 9 bases. J was trimmed by 3 bases and V by 0 bases; bases with no gene match: 10. Germline lookup yields CDR1 MGHDK and CDR2 SYGVNS. CDR3 size: 18 residues. The CDR3 DNA follows: TGTGCCAGCAGTGAATACCGAGGTAGCGGGGGCGGGACAGATACGCAGTATTTT. This encodes CASSEYRGSGGGTDTQYF. The full variable domain, completed using reference TRBV25-1 and TRBJ2-3, is EADIYQTPRYLVIGTGKKITLECSQTMGHDKMYWYQQDPGMELHLIHYSYGVNSTEKGDLSSESTVSRIRTEHFPLTLESARPSHTSQYLCASSEYRGSGGGTDTQYFGPGTRLTVL.

The chain is built from TRBV4-2 and TRBJ2-1, with 11 bases that match TRBD2. There are 19 residues in the CDR3. J was trimmed by 3 bases and V by 4 bases; bases with no gene match: 14. CDR1 and CDR2 from the germline V gene are LGHNA and YNFKEQ. This CDR3 reads CASSRSGLAGLRGYNEQFF. The CDR3 DNA sequence: TGTGCCAGCAGCCGATCCGGACTAGCGGGCCTTAGGGGCTACAATGAGCAGTTCTTC.

The chain recombines TRBV28 with TRBJ1-6; 8 nucleotides match TRBD1. The length of the CDR3 is 16 residues. V dropped 10 bases and J dropped 10; count of bases not matched to a gene: 18. CDR1 MDHEN and CDR2 SYDVKM come from the germline V gene. The chain's CDR3 is CATLGSQGVKGSPLHF. The CDR3, as DNA: TGTGCCACCCTAGGCTCACAGGGGGTAAAAGGATCACCCCTCCACTTT.

The chain recombines TRBV20-1 with TRBJ2-3; TRBD1 matches 8 bases. With V trimmed by 3 bases and J by 0 bases, 8 bases remained unmatched. CDR1 is DFQATT, CDR2 SNEGSKA, per germline (reference sequence). The CDR3 covers 16 residues. The CDR3 loop reads CSASAQGAGSTDTQYF. CDR3 nucleotide sequence: TGCAGTGCTAGTGCTCAGGGGGCTGGGAGCACAGATACGCAGTATTTT.